This TCR beta chain was sequenced in a study of persistence of HIV-infected CD4 T cells. Study-wide results and caveats: TCR analyses could not target the rare provirus-carrying CMV-responding cells.

About this clone itself: The antigen is not known.

Cells were stimulated nonspecifically with anti-CD3/anti-CD28 magnetic beads. Responding CD4+ T cells were sorted by upregulation of both CD40 ligand and CD69. Donors were HIV-1-infected adults who began suppressive ART during chronic infection. Sequencing used immunoSEQ version 4 in survey mode. Clones were sequenced by immunoSEQ multiplex PCR, and TCRdb holds only the in-frame ones, with some missing. The sample records 40,000 to 60,000 clones, 85% to 90% being singletons. V shed 3 bases and J shed 1 base, with 6 bases lying between them. This CDR3 is built from 13 residues. The rearrangement uses TRBV12-3 or TRBV12-4 and TRBJ1-1; D gene ambiguous. This clonotype was sampled from an adult woman with HIV who was CMV-seropositive. The sample was CD4+ T cells sorted from PBMCs after roughly 18-hour stimulation, taken from a patient who received antiretroviral therapy. CDR3 in amino acids: CASSFEGNTEAFF. The CDR3 DNA sequence: TGTGCCAGCAGTTTCGAGGGGAACACTGAAGCTTTCTTT.